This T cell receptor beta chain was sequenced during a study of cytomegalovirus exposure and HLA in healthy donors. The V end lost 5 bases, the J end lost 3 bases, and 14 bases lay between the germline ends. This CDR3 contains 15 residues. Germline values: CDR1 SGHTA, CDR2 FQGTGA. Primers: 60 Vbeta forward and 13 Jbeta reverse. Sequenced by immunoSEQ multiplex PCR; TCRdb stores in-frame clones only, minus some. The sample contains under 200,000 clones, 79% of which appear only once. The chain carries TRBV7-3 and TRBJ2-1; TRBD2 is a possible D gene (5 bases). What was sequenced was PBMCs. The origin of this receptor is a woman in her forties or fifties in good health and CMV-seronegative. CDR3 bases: TGTGCCAGCAGCCCCGTGAGGGTAGACTACAATGAGCAGTTCTTC. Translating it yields CASSPVRVDYNEQFF.